The next 20 T cell receptor beta chains were all read from a single sample in a study of T-cell memory formation after mild COVID-19. TCRdb re-analysed the 5' RACE reads in MiXCR, keeping a single row per CDR3 protein. The data hold about 280,000 distinct CDR3 sequences, with approximately 8% observed a single time. Specimen: PBMCs or a T cell subset sorted from them (not recorded which). These receptor sequences come from a man younger than 35 who had mild COVID-19 (a few samples of this study predate the infection). Cell type and time point are not known.

The J gene is TRBJ1-2, the V gene TRBV5-1, with a weak D call TRBD1 (5 bases). Germline values: CDR1 SGHRS, CDR2 YFSETQ. The germline V and J ends were trimmed by 0 bases and 8 bases, with 17 bases remaining between them. The CDR3 consists of 15 residues. CDR3 in amino acids: CASSLEGTPTKGYTF. For the CDR3, the DNA is TGCGCCAGCAGCTTGGAGGGGACTCCGACTAAGGGCTACACCTTC.

This chain links TRBV20-1 with TRBJ2-1, with D tentatively TRBD1 or TRBD2 (5 bases each). The CDR3 consists of 14 residues. V was trimmed by 6 bases and J by 1 base, leaving 13 bases between them. Germline lookup yields CDR1 DFQATT and CDR2 SNEGSKA (reference sequence). The CDR3 DNA reads as TGCAGTGCCACCCCGGGGCAGTCCTACAATGAGCAGTTCTTC. Amino acids: CSATPGQSYNEQFF.

The chain employs TRBV7-6 and TRBJ2-3, with D unclear. This CDR3 spans 13 amino acids. V lost 5 bases to trimming and J lost 4 bases, with 10 bases between them. Germline CDR1 SGHVS, CDR2 FNYEAQ. The CDR3 DNA is TGTGCCAGCAGCCCCGTGAGTTCAGATACGCAGTATTTT. Its translation is CASSPVSSDTQYF.

There are a few counts of this clonotype. The chain couples TRBV12-3 or TRBV12-4 to TRBJ1-2, with a tentative D call TRBD1 (5 bases). CDR3 length equals 13 residues. V lost 6 bases and J lost 8, with 16 bases in between. The CDR3 region has the DNA TGTGCCAGCAGATTCCAGGGCAGTGGGGGCTACACCTTC. Translating gives CASRFQGSGGYTF.

The rearrangement joins TRBV7-3 to TRBJ1-2; 7 positions agree with TRBD1. The CDR3 extends over 14 amino acids. V was clipped by 6 bases and J by 1 base; unmatched bases: 5. Per the germline V gene, CDR1 is SGHTA and CDR2 is FQGTGA. The CDR3 loop reads CASSRRDSNYGYTF. As DNA, the CDR3 is TGTGCCAGCAGTCGCCGGGACAGTAACTATGGCTACACCTTC.

This clonotype was detected a few times. V usage is TRBV19 and J usage is TRBJ2-1; a possible D gene is TRBD1 (5 bases). This CDR3 comprises 15 residues. Germline V CDR1 and CDR2: LNHDA, SQIVND (reference sequence). Trimming stripped 3 bases from V and 0 bases from J, with 9 bases between. CDR3 amino acids: CASSMGPNSYNEQFF. CDR3 sequence (DNA): TGTGCCAGTAGTATGGGGCCCAACTCCTACAATGAGCAGTTCTTC.

The chain uses TRBV5-1 and TRBJ1-1; 9 bases fit TRBD1. The trim removed 6 bases at V and 12 bases at J, leaving 12 bases unmatched. CDR3 length: 13 residues. Germline V lookup: CDR1 SGHRS, CDR2 YFSETQ. The CDR3 loop is CASKEEGQGRSFF. CDR3 DNA sequence: TGCGCCAGCAAGGAAGAGGGACAGGGTCGGTCTTTCTTT.

In this sample, this clonotype turned up many times. The genes are TRBV20-1 and TRBJ2-5, with D unclear. The CDR3 is 15 residues long. CDR1 DFQATT and CDR2 SNEGSKA come from the germline V gene (reference sequence). Trimming cost V 0 bases and J 4 bases, with 15 bases left between them. CDR3 loop: CSARDPAGAGETQYF. The CDR3 nucleotides are TGCAGTGCTAGAGACCCGGCCGGAGCAGGAGAGACCCAGTACTTC.

This clonotype turned up a few times. V and J are TRBV5-6 and TRBJ1-5; D ambiguous. The germline CDR1 and CDR2 sequences are SGHDT and YYEEEE. This CDR3 region has 14 residues. Trimming shortened V by 1 base and J by 4 bases, and 9 bases separated the two germline ends. Here the CDR3 reads CASSLLGENQPQHF. The CDR3 DNA follows: TGTGCCAGCAGCTTGCTCGGCGAGAATCAGCCCCAGCATTTT.

The V gene is TRBV7-3, the J gene TRBJ1-1; D is ambiguous. Trimming pared 0 bases from V and 8 bases from J, leaving 16 bases between. Germline V lookup: CDR1 SGHTA, CDR2 FQGTGA. The CDR3 runs to 15 residues. DNA of the CDR3: TGTGCCAGCAGCTTAACTGTAGGTGAGGTAAACGAAGCTTTCTTT. Its protein is CASSLTVGEVNEAFF.

DNA of the CDR3: TGTGCCAGCAGCATAGGGGGGTATAATTCACCCCTCCACTTT. Translation gives CASSIGGYNSPLHF. The chain employs TRBV12-3 or TRBV12-4 and TRBJ1-6, with D perhaps matching TRBD1 (6 bases). The CDR3 spans 14 residues. Trimming cost V 6 bases and J 4 bases, with 10 bases left between them.

In this sample, this clonotype turned up a few times. V gene TRBV24-1 combines with J gene TRBJ2-7; 9 nucleotides match TRBD1. The V segment lost 4 bases and the J segment 2 bases; nucleotides outside the gene matches: 8. Germline CDR1 KGHDR, CDR2 SFDVKD. The CDR3 is 16 residues long. The CDR3 DNA reads TGTGCCACCAGTGACCTGCGGGACAGGGATCCCTACGAGCAGTACGTC. Translated, it gives CATSDLRDRDPYEQYV.

This clonotype was picked up many times. This chain connects TRBV5-1 to TRBJ2-5; weak D call: TRBD2 (6 bases). V was shortened by 4 bases and J by 5 bases, with 21 bases between the two germline ends. Germline values: CDR1 SGHRS, CDR2 YFSETQ. The CDR3 contains 16 residues. CDR3 nucleotides: TGCGCCAGCAGCCCGGAAGCGGGCCATGTGGGGGAGACCCAGTACTTC. Its protein is CASSPEAGHVGETQYF.

This clonotype appeared a few times. The chain combines TRBV9 with TRBJ2-2, with a possible D match to TRBD1 (6 bases). The V and J ends lost 4 bases and 2 bases respectively, with 18 bases between them. The length of the CDR3 is 17 residues. Germline V gene data show CDR1 as SGDLS and CDR2 as YYNGEE. CDR3 coding DNA: TGTGCCAGCAGCCCACGGAGTGGGACAACAAACACCGGGGAGCTGTTTTTT. Encoded protein: CASSPRSGTTNTGELFF. The full variable domain, rest sourced from reference TRBV9 and TRBJ2-2, is DSGVTQTPKHLITATGQRVTLRCSPRSGDLSVYWYQQSLDQGLQFLIQYYNGEERAKGNILERFSAQQFPDLHSELNLSSLELGDSALYFCASSPRSGTTNTGELFFGEGSRLTVL.

This chain joins TRBV5-4 and TRBJ2-3; 11 bases are shared with TRBD1. The CDR3 spans 14 residues. J lost 6 bases, V lost 3 bases, and 3 bases had no gene match. The germline V gene has CDR1 SGHNT and CDR2 YYREEE (reference sequence). CDR3 coding DNA: TGTGCCAGCAGCTGGGGACAGGGGGGGGATACGCAGTATTTT. Encoded protein: CASSWGQGGDTQYF.

This clonotype was counted many times. This chain links TRBV5-6 with TRBJ2-1; 8 positions match TRBD1. V shed 4 bases and J 3 bases; nucleotides not matched to a gene: 6. This CDR3 comprises 15 residues. From germline, CDR1 is SGHDT and CDR2 YYEEEE. The CDR3 loop is CASSPTDRDYNEQFF. The CDR3 DNA sequence: TGTGCCAGCAGCCCGACGGACAGGGACTACAATGAGCAGTTCTTC.

V gene TRBV6-2 or TRBV6-3 combines with J gene TRBJ1-6, with 10 bases lining up with TRBD1. From germline, CDR1 is MNHEY and CDR2 SVGEGT. This CDR3 has 15 residues. After removal of 6 bases from V and 11 bases from J, the junction contained 10 bases not matched to a gene. CDR3 amino acids: CASRPEGQGVTPLHF. The CDR3 region has the DNA TGTGCCAGCAGACCCGAAGGACAGGGGGTAACACCCCTCCACTTT.

CDR3 in amino acids: CASSYSVGVEQYF. The CDR3 DNA is TGTGCCAGCAGTTACTCTGTAGGGGTCGAGCAGTACTTC. This chain uses TRBV6-5 with TRBJ2-7; the D gene is possibly TRBD1 (5 bases). CDR3 length equals 13 residues. CDR1 is MNHEY, CDR2 SVGAGI, per germline. Deletions cut 0 bases from V and 6 bases from J, with 9 bases between.

The chain recombines TRBV7-2 with TRBJ2-1; D gene unclear. Trimming stripped 3 bases from V and 0 bases from J, with 12 bases between. The CDR3 consists of 16 residues. Germline V gene lookup returns CDR1 SGHTA and CDR2 FQGNSA. DNA for the CDR3: TGTGCCAGCAGCTTGGCCCCACGGCCCTCCTACAATGAGCAGTTCTTC. Translation gives CASSLAPRPSYNEQFF.

The V and J genes are TRBV12-3 or TRBV12-4 and TRBJ2-7; D remains ambiguous. V was trimmed by 3 bases and J by 7 bases, leaving 13 bases between them. The CDR3 is 13 residues long. CDR3 loop: CASSFTVGEEQYF. For the CDR3, the DNA is TGTGCCAGCAGTTTCACTGTGGGTGAGGAGCAGTACTTC.